Shown below are 8 T cell receptor beta chains from a single sample sequenced in a study of control samples from healthy donors and cancer patients. The method was immunoSEQ multiplex PCR; TCRdb's version includes in-frame clones alone and lacks a portion of them. The sample contains about 48,000 clones, about 94% of which appear only once. Source material: PBMCs. The receptors shown here come from a woman aged 45-59 years with head and neck cancer.

A remark on this clone: This sample includes further DNA sequences coding for the same CDR3. This chain joins TRBV6-1 and TRBJ1-5; D gene unclear. The CDR3 is 15 residues long. Deletions cut 2 bases from V and 0 bases from J, with 8 bases between. CDR1 and CDR2 from the germline V gene are MNHNS and SASEGT. As DNA, the CDR3 is TGTGCCAGCAGTGAAAACGGGTATAGCAATCAGCCCCAGCATTTT. Protein sequence: CASSENGYSNQPQHF.

CDR3 bases: TGTGCCAGCAGCCTCTCCTTGGGGAATGAGCAGTTCTTC. This translates into CASSLSLGNEQFF. The V and J genes are TRBV7-8 and TRBJ2-1; unclear D gene. The CDR3 sequence is 13 residues long. The V gene lost 5 bases and the J gene lost 7 bases, with 12 bases spanning the gap. The germline gives CDR1 SGHVS, CDR2 FQNEAQ.

The sample holds a few counts of this clone. V and J are TRBV7-9 and TRBJ2-6; 7 bases line up with TRBD1. This CDR3 spans 18 amino acids. Trimming took 7 bases from V and 0 from J; bases not matched to a gene: 12. From germline, CDR1 is SEHNR and CDR2 FQNEAQ (reference sequence). The CDR3 DNA follows: TGTGCCAGCATCCCAACAGGGGAACTTGTCTCTGGGGCCAACGTCCTGACTTTC. Translating gives CASIPTGELVSGANVLTF. Supplemented by reference TRBV7-9 and TRBJ2-6, the full variable domain reads DTGVSQNPRHKITKRGQNVTFRCDPISEHNRLYWYRQTLGQGPEFLTYFQNEAQLEKSRLLSDRFSAERPKGSFSTLEIQRTEQGDSAMYLCASIPTGELVSGANVLTFGAGSRLTVL.

The V call is TRBV12-5, the J call TRBJ1-2, with TRBD1 matching 8 bases. The V and J ends lost 5 bases and 4 bases, in that order; junction bases with no gene match: 9. The germline V gene encodes CDR1 LGHNT and CDR2 FRNRAP. CDR3 length: 15 amino acids. CDR3 DNA: TGTGCTAGTGGTAGCGGACAGGGAAATCCCTATGGCTACACCTTC. Its protein is CASGSGQGNPYGYTF. The whole variable domain, remainder taken from reference TRBV12-5 and TRBJ1-2, is DARVTQTPRHKVTEMGQEVTMRCQPILGHNTVFWYRQTMMQGLELLAYFRNRAPLDDSGMPKDRFSAEMPDATLATLKIQPSEPRDSAVYFCASGSGQGNPYGYTFGSGTRLTVV.

This clone is a singleton in its sample. The chain recombines TRBV19 with TRBJ1-6; 9 bases are shared with TRBD1. After removal of 7 bases from V and 13 bases from J, the junction contained 8 bases not matched to a gene. This CDR3 comprises 13 residues. Germline assignment: CDR1 LNHDA and CDR2 SQIVND (reference sequence). The CDR3 bases are TGTGCCAGTATGGACAGGGGCGTTCCGCCCCTCCACTTT. This gives the protein CASMDRGVPPLHF.

The V gene is TRBV7-3, the J gene TRBJ2-5, with 15 bases lining up with TRBD2. Germline CDR1 SGHTA, CDR2 FQGTGA. The V and J ends lost 0 bases and 5 bases, in that order; junction bases with no gene match: 4. The CDR3 spans 17 residues. The CDR3 nucleotides read TGTGCCAGCAGCTTAACGGGACTAGCGGGAGGCGGGGAGACCCAGTACTTC. It encodes CASSLTGLAGGGETQYF.

The chain uses TRBV15 and TRBJ1-5; D unclear. Trimming took off 5 bases at V and 10 bases at J, with 12 bases between the two ends. Germline V gene lookup returns CDR1 LNHNV and CDR2 YYDKDF (reference sequence). The CDR3 totals 12 residues. The CDR3 bases are TGTGCCACCAGCCCCCGTAATTACCCCCAGCATTTT. Translating gives CATSPRNYPQHF.

V is TRBV9 and J is TRBJ1-3; 7 bases fit TRBD1. V lost 0 bases, J lost 7 bases, and 4 bases stayed unmatched. The CDR3 totals 14 residues. Germline assignment: CDR1 SGDLS and CDR2 YYNGEE. This chain's CDR3 is CASSVDRGGNTIYF. The CDR3 region has the DNA TGTGCCAGCAGCGTAGACAGGGGTGGGAACACCATATATTTT.